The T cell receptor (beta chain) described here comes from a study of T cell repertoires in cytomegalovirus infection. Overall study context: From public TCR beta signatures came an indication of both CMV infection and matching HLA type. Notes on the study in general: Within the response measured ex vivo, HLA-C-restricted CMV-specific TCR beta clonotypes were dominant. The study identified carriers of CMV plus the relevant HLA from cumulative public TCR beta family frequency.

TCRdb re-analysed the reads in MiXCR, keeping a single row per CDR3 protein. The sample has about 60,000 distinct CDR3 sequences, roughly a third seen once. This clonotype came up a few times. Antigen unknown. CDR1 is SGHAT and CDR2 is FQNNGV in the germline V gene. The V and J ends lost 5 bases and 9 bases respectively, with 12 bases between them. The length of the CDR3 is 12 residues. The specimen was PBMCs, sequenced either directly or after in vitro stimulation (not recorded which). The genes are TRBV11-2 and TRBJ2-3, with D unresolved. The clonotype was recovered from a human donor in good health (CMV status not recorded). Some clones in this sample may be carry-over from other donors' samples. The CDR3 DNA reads TGTGCCAGCAGCGCCCTTAGGCAGACGCAGTATTTT. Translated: CASSALRQTQYF.